Below, 21 T cell receptor beta chains from the same sample are listed, as sequenced in a study of blood T cell repertoires in COVID-19. TCRdb's copy holds only in-frame clones and misses some; the assay was immunoSEQ multiplex PCR. The profile covers about 24,000 clones, with around 86% appearing a single time and about a quarter taken by the ten largest. The specimen was peripheral blood. These receptor sequences come from a human donor with active COVID-19. The donor label of this sample is uncertain.

J is TRBJ1-4 and V is TRBV7-9; D not certain. CDR1 and CDR2 (germline): SEHNR, FQNEAQ (reference sequence). The CDR3 runs 16 residues. V lost 5 bases, J lost 5 bases, and 18 bases lay in between. For the CDR3, the DNA is TGTGCCAGCAGCCCTGGTTGGGGAGGTGAGAATGAAAAACTGTTTTTT. It yields the protein CASSPGWGGENEKLFF.

V gene TRBV19 combines with J gene TRBJ2-5, with unresolved D. V was cut by 8 bases and J by 3 bases, with 16 bases left in between. The CDR3 totals 14 residues. CDR1 and CDR2 (germline): LNHDA, SQIVND (reference sequence). CDR3 bases: TGTGCCAGTTCTGCCTCATTGACTGAAGAGACCCAGTACTTC. This sequence encodes CASSASLTEETQYF.

As DNA, the CDR3 is TGTGCCAGCAAGTTACAGGGAGTTCACGAAAAACTGTTTTTT. Translation: CASKLQGVHEKLFF. The chain couples TRBV6-6 to TRBJ1-4, with D perhaps matching TRBD1 (6 bases). The CDR3 has 14 amino acids. The V and J ends lost 7 bases and 8 bases respectively, with 17 bases between them. CDR1 MNHNY and CDR2 SVGAGI come from the germline V gene (reference sequence).

This clone was picked up one time. The chain combines TRBV28 with TRBJ1-3; a possible D gene is TRBD1 (5 bases). CDR1 is MDHEN, CDR2 SYDVKM, per germline. V was pared by 4 bases and J by 1 base, with 11 bases between. CDR3 length: 15 residues. The CDR3 is CASSSFRASGNTIYF. The CDR3 region has the DNA TGTGCCAGCAGTTCGTTCAGGGCTTCTGGAAACACCATATATTTT.

V is TRBV11-3 and J is TRBJ1-1; tentative D call: TRBD1 (5 bases). Per germline, CDR1 SGHNT and CDR2 YENEEA. The length of the CDR3 is 14 residues. V lost 7 bases, J lost 4 bases, and 16 bases lay in between. This CDR3 is CASTLLFGATEAFF. As DNA, the CDR3 is TGTGCCAGCACGTTATTATTTGGGGCCACTGAAGCTTTCTTT.

The rearrangement uses TRBV4-1 and TRBJ2-7; D may be TRBD1 (5 bases). CDR3 length: 14 residues. Germline V gene data show CDR1 as MGHRA and CDR2 as YSYEKL. V was pared by 2 bases and J by 0 bases, with 8 bases between. The CDR3 is CASSQLTVSYEQYF. CDR3 DNA sequence: TGCGCCAGCAGCCAACTGACAGTCTCCTACGAGCAGTACTTC.

This clone came up once. This chain links TRBV4-1 with TRBJ2-7, with TRBD1 as a possible D gene (6 bases). The CDR3 is made up of 15 amino acids. Germline assignment: CDR1 MGHRA and CDR2 YSYEKL. With 0 bases removed from V and 9 bases from J, the gap between germline ends came to 18 bases. CDR3 in DNA: TGCGCCAGCAGCCAAGATTTTGGACAGACTGCTGGGCAGTACTTC. This sequence encodes CASSQDFGQTAGQYF.

J is TRBJ2-1 and V is TRBV7-2; 7 positions agree with TRBD2. J lost 5 bases, V lost 3 bases, and 4 bases had no gene match. This CDR3 contains 14 residues. Germline V gene data show CDR1 as SGHTA and CDR2 as FQGNSA. CDR3 loop: CASSFGGRHNEQFF. CDR3 DNA sequence: TGTGCCAGCAGCTTTGGCGGGAGACACAATGAGCAGTTCTTC.

This chain joins TRBV19 and TRBJ1-1; D unresolved. Germline V gene sequence: CDR1 LNHDA, CDR2 SQIVND (reference sequence). V gave up 4 bases and J gave up 5 bases, with 20 bases separating them. The CDR3 loop spans 16 amino acids. The CDR3 sequence is CASSTPLGRGGTEAFF. In nucleotides, the CDR3 is TGTGCCAGTAGTACTCCCTTGGGCAGAGGAGGTACTGAAGCTTTCTTT.

This chain connects TRBV18 to TRBJ1-2; TRBD1 might be the D (6 bases). Deletions cut 3 bases from V and 5 bases from J, with 16 bases between. CDR3 length equals 15 residues. Germline CDR1 KGHSH, CDR2 LQKENI. Written as DNA, the CDR3 is TGTGCCAGCTCACCTAAACAGGGTTCTGAGTATGGCTACACCTTC. Protein sequence: CASSPKQGSEYGYTF.

The CDR3 spells CAISDKAGHLENTIYF. CDR3 nucleotides: TGTGCCATCAGTGATAAGGCAGGGCATTTGGAAAACACCATATATTTT. The genes are TRBV10-3 and TRBJ1-3; D may be TRBD1 (5 bases). The CDR3 totals 16 residues. V was trimmed by 3 bases and J by 6 bases, leaving 18 bases between them. The germline CDR1 and CDR2 sequences are ENHRY and SYGVKD.

The chain couples TRBV6-5 to TRBJ2-5; 9 bases are shared with TRBD2. Germline V gene data show CDR1 as MNHEY and CDR2 as SVGAGI. The CDR3 extends over 13 amino acids. The trim removed 5 bases at V and 2 bases at J, leaving 0 bases unmatched. CDR3 residues: CASSSGRQETQYF. In DNA form, the CDR3 reads TGTGCCAGCAGTAGCGGGAGGCAAGAGACCCAGTACTTC.

The chain joins TRBV5-1 to TRBJ2-1; 7 positions agree with TRBD2. Trimming at V came to 4 bases and at J to 2 bases, leaving 9 bases not matched to a gene. The CDR3 has 16 residues. The germline gives CDR1 SGHRS, CDR2 YFSETQ. The CDR3 DNA follows: TGCGCCAGCAGCGTGGCCCAAGCGGGAACCTACAATGAGCAGTTCTTC. Encoded protein: CASSVAQAGTYNEQFF.

The genes are TRBV5-1 and TRBJ2-2, with D possibly matching TRBD2 (5 bases). V was pared by 4 bases and J by 5 bases, with 12 bases between. The V gene's germline CDR1 is SGHRS and CDR2 YFSETQ. This CDR3 comprises 14 residues. The CDR3 protein is CASSPLAQTGELFF. CDR3 nucleotides: TGCGCCAGCAGCCCTTTAGCGCAGACCGGGGAGCTGTTTTTT.

The V gene is TRBV11-2, the J gene TRBJ1-2; D may be TRBD1 (6 bases). The CDR3 consists of 13 residues. Germline CDR1 SGHAT, CDR2 FQNNGV. V was clipped by 5 bases and J by 3 bases, with 10 bases between them. The DNA of the CDR3 is TGTGCCAGCAGCCCTGCAGGGGACTATGGCTACACCTTC. It encodes CASSPAGDYGYTF. Full variable domain (outside the CDR3, taken from reference TRBV11-2 and TRBJ1-2): EAGVAQSPRYKIIEKRQSVAFWCNPISGHATLYWYQQILGQGPKLLIQFQNNGVVDDSQLPKDRFSAERLKGVDSTLKIQPAKLEDSAVYLCASSPAGDYGYTFGSGTRLTVV.

This chain uses TRBV15 with TRBJ2-7; TRBD2 matches at 11 bases. The CDR3 spans 16 residues. The germline gives CDR1 LNHNV, CDR2 YYDKDF (reference sequence). The V gene end was trimmed by 3 bases and the J gene end by 6 bases; junction bases not matched to a gene: 10. This CDR3 reads CATSSGSGRAHTEQYF. The CDR3 nucleotides are TGTGCCACCAGCAGCGGTAGCGGGAGGGCCCATACCGAGCAGTACTTC.

There are a few counts of this clone. The rearrangement joins TRBV5-5 to TRBJ1-5, with D tentatively TRBD1 (6 bases). The germline V gene encodes CDR1 SGHKS and CDR2 YYEKEE (reference sequence). The length of the CDR3 is 15 residues. Trimming took off 4 bases at V and 9 bases at J, with 20 bases between the two ends. CDR3 DNA: TGTGCCAGCAGCCAACCACAGGGCCCTCAACGGCCCCAGCATTTT. Its translation is CASSQPQGPQRPQHF.

The chain combines TRBV5-1 with TRBJ2-2; TRBD1 might be the D (6 bases). Trimming left V 4 bases short and J 1 base short, with 8 bases between. Germline CDR1 reads SGHRS; CDR2 reads YFSETQ. The CDR3 runs to 14 residues. The CDR3 bases are TGCGCCAGCAGCCTGACAGGGAACACCGGGGAGCTGTTTTTT. Protein product: CASSLTGNTGELFF.

This clone was detected a few times. CDR3 region: CASSPRGSTDGTQYF. The CDR3 DNA is TGTGCCAGCTCACCCCGAGGGTCGACCGATGGGACGCAGTATTTT. The chain has TRBV18 and TRBJ2-3, with a possible D match to TRBD2 (5 bases). Trimming shortened V by 3 bases and J by 9 bases, and 19 bases separated the two germline ends. The length of the CDR3 is 15 residues. Germline CDR1 reads KGHSH; CDR2 reads LQKENI.

The chain is built from TRBV25-1 and TRBJ2-1, with 12 nucleotides matching TRBD2. CDR1 and CDR2 from the germline V gene are MGHDK and SYGVNS. The CDR3 is 15 amino acids. V dropped 3 bases and J dropped 8; count of bases not matched to a gene: 5. The CDR3 DNA reads as TGTGCCAGCAGTGACGTCCGACTAGCGGGGGATGAGCAGTTCTTC. This codes for CASSDVRLAGDEQFF. The full variable domain, its missing parts supplied by reference TRBV25-1 and TRBJ2-1, is EADIYQTPRYLVIGTGKKITLECSQTMGHDKMYWYQQDPGMELHLIHYSYGVNSTEKGDLSSESTVSRIRTEHFPLTLESARPSHTSQYLCASSDVRLAGDEQFFGPGTRLTVL.

This clone was observed a single time. The V and J genes are TRBV21-1 and TRBJ2-7; TRBD1 is taken as the D call from the table, unchecked against the DNA. TRBV21-1 is described as a pseudogene. The CDR3 is made up of 14 amino acids. The CDR3 DNA is TGTGCCAGCAGCGCAGGACAGGGGGTCAACGAGCAGTACTTC. Translated: CASSAGQGVNEQYF.